The rows below give T cell receptor beta chains drawn from one sample of a study of cytomegalovirus exposure and HLA in healthy donors. Generated by immunoSEQ multiplex PCR, the TCRdb table keeps only in-frame clones and is missing some. The sample carries more than 250,000 clones, about 90% recorded once. Sequencing was done on a sample of PBMCs. All receptors come from a woman aged 18-29 years in good health and CMV-seronegative. Each CDR3 is given with its conserved first and last residue. Fields, in order: clone size, J gene, V gene, D gene, CDR3 DNA, CDR3 protein. A D gene is named only where the DNA matches it firmly. Size tells how often a clone was seen (once, few, many) or the class of an expanded clone, and some rows leave it out.

- | TRBJ1-2 | TRBV6-1 | - | TGTGCCAGCAGTCCCGACAGGAACGGCTACACCTTC | CASSPDRNGYTF
- | TRBJ2-7 | TRBV11-1 | - | TGTGCCAGCAGCTTGCACCCCTACGAGCAGTACTTC | CASSLHPYEQYF
- | TRBJ1-2 | TRBV27 | - | TGTGCCAGCAGTTTATCCCCAGGCTCCTATGGCTACACCTTC | CASSLSPGSYGYTF
- | TRBJ1-2 | TRBV7-2 | - | TGTGCCAGCAGCTTGGGGGTCGGACAGAAGAACTATGGCTACACCTTC | CASSLGVGQKNYGYTF
- | TRBJ2-2 | TRBV2 | - | TGTGCCAGCAGTGAGGAGGGGCCGGGAACCGGGGAGCTGTTTTTT | CASSEEGPGTGELFF
- | TRBJ1-2 | TRBV19 | - | TGTGCCAGTAGTATAGGGGTTAAAGAGGATGGCTACACCTTC | CASSIGVKEDGYTF
- | TRBJ1-2 | TRBV9 | TRBD1 | TGTGCCAGCAGCGCAGGGGGCGCGGATGGCTACACCTTC | CASSAGGADGYTF
- | TRBJ1-5 | TRBV4-2 | - | TGTGCCAGCAGCCAAGAGCAGGCGTCTAGCAATCAGCCCCAGCATTTT | CASSQEQASSNQPQHF
few | TRBJ1-4 | TRBV7-9 | - | TGTGCCAGCAGCTTAGGCGGAACAACTAATGAAAAACTGTTTTTT | CASSLGGTTNEKLFF
- | TRBJ1-6 | TRBV6-1 | - | TGTGCCAGCACTATAACAGTTAGTAATTCACCCCTCCACTTT | CASTITVSNSPLHF
- | TRBJ2-1 | TRBV11-1 | TRBD2 | TGTGCCAGCAGCTTAGATCTGCGGGGGGGCGTAGATGAGCAGTTCTTC | CASSLDLRGGVDEQFF
- | TRBJ2-7 | TRBV7-3 | TRBD2 | TGTGCCAGCAGCCTGAGCGGGGGAAGGGAGCAGTACTTC | CASSLSGGREQYF
once | TRBJ1-6 | TRBV9 | - | TGTGCCAGCAGCGTATTCGGGCAGGGCGATAGTTCACCCCTCCACTTT | CASSVFGQGDSSPLHF
- | TRBJ2-7 | TRBV5-6 | TRBD1 | TGTGCCAGCAGCTTAGATGGGCAGGGGGTCTACGAGCAGTACTTC | CASSLDGQGVYEQYF
once | TRBJ2-1 | TRBV12-5 | - | TGTGCTAGTGGTTTTGGGGGGGCCAATGAGCAGTTCTTC | CASGFGGANEQFF
- | TRBJ2-1 | TRBV6-5 | TRBD1 | TGTGCCAGCAGTTACCGGCAGGGGGTGTACAATGAGCAGTTCTTC | CASSYRQGVYNEQFF
- | TRBJ2-3 | TRBV13 | TRBD2 | TGTGCCAGCAGCTTAGGCCTATCTAGCGGGGGGGTGGATACGCAGTATTTT | CASSLGLSSGGVDTQYF
- | TRBJ1-1 | TRBV18 | - | TGTGCCAGCTCACCCTTAAACATGAACACTGAAGCTTTCTTT | CASSPLNMNTEAFF
- | TRBJ1-4 | TRBV5-1 | - | TGCGCCAGCAGCTTGGTCGGGTGGGGAGCTAATGAAAAACTGTTTTTT | CASSLVGWGANEKLFF
- | TRBJ2-1 | TRBV29-1 | - | TGCAGCGTTATACAGGACAATGAGCAGTTCTTC | CSVIQDNEQFF